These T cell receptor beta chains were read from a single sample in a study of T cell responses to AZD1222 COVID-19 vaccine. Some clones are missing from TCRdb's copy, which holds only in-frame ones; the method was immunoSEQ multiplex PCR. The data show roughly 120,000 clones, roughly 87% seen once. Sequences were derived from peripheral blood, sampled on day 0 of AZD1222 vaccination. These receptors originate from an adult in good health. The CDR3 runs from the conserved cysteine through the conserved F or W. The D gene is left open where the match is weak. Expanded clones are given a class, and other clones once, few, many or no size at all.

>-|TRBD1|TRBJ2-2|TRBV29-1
CSVKFPGQGTGELFF
TGCAGCGTCAAATTTCCGGGACAGGGGACCGGGGAGCTGTTTTTT
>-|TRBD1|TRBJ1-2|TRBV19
CASKGAGQLNYGYTF
TGTGCCAGTAAGGGGGCGGGGCAATTGAACTATGGCTACACCTTC
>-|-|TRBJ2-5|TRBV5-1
CASSLQEPRQETQYF
TGCGCCAGCAGCTTGCAAGAGCCGAGGCAAGAGACCCAGTACTTC
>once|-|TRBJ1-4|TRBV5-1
CASSLGAATNEKLFF
TGCGCCAGCAGCTTGGGGGCAGCTACGAATGAAAAACTGTTTTTT
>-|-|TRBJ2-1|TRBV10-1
CASSESQGLNEQFF
TGCGCCAGCAGTGAGAGCCAAGGGCTTAATGAGCAGTTCTTC
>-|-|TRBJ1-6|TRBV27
CASSVRDTVSPLHF
TGTGCCAGCAGTGTCCGGGATACGGTTTCACCCCTCCACTTT
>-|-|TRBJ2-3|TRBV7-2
CASSFRLVSDTQYF
TGTGCCAGCAGCTTCCGACTAGTTTCTGATACGCAGTATTTT
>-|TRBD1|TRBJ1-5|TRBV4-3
CASSQETGVQPQHF
TGCGCCAGCAGCCAAGAGACAGGGGTTCAGCCCCAGCATTTT
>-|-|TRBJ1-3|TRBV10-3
CAILSPSGNTIYF
TGTGCCATCCTTAGTCCCTCTGGAAACACCATATATTTT
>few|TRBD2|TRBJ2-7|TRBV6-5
CASSYRGDGLSEQYF
TGTGCCAGCAGTTACCGGGGGGACGGCTTATCCGAGCAGTACTTC
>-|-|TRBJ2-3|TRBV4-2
CASSEPGTDTQYF
TGTGCCAGCAGCGAACCGGGGACAGATACGCAGTATTTT
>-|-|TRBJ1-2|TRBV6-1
CASSETSDLLGYTF
TGTGCCAGCAGTGAAACCTCTGACCTTTTGGGCTACACCTTC
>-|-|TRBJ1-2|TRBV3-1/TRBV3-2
CASSQDLNYGYTF
TGTGCCAGCAGCCAGGACCTAAACTATGGCTACACCTTC
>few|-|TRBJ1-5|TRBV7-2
CASSLTHNQPQHF
TGTGCCAGCAGCTTAACGCATAATCAGCCCCAGCATTTT
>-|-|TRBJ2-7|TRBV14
CASSKGTLEQYF
TGTGCCAGCAGCAAAGGGACCCTGGAGCAGTACTTC
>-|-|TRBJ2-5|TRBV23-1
CASSQLAEGAAGSTPGFETQYF
TGCGCCAGCAGTCAATTGGCCGAGGGGGCGGCGGGAAGCACCCCGGGGTTCGAGACCCAGTACTTC
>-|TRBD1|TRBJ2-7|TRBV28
CASSLADRSNSFWF
TGTGCCAGCAGTTTAGCGGACAGGTCTAACAGTTTTTGGTTC
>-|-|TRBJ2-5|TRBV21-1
CANLMSRDILAGVEETQYF
TGTGCCAACCTAATGTCCCGGGACATTCTAGCGGGAGTTGAAGAGACCCAGTACTTC
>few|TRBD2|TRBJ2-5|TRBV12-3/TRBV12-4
CASSLAGGETQYF
TGTGCCAGCAGTTTAGCGGGAGGGGAGACCCAGTACTTC
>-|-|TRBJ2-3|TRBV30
CALRAVPLDTQYF
TGTGCCCTGAGGGCAGTGCCCTTGGATACGCAGTATTTT
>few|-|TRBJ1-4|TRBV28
CASSDTGFLNEKLFF
TGTGCCAGCAGCGATACGGGGTTCCTGAATGAAAAACTGTTTTTT
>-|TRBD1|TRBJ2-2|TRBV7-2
CASGPGAGGLTGELFF
TGTGCCAGCGGGCCCGGGGCAGGGGGCCTCACCGGGGAGCTGTTTTTT
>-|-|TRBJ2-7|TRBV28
CASISGGSGGEQYF
TGTGCCAGCATCTCCGGGGGCTCGGGGGGAGAGCAGTACTTC
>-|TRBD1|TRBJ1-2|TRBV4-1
CASSQPGQGVDGYTF
TGCGCCAGCAGCCAACCAGGACAGGGTGTTGATGGCTACACCTTC
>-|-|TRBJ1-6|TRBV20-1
CSASYSHKNSPLHF
TGCAGTGCTAGTTATTCTCATAAAAATTCGCCCCTCCACTTT
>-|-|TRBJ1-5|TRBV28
CASAQGSNQPQHF
TGTGCCAGCGCACAGGGAAGCAATCAGCCCCAGCATTTT
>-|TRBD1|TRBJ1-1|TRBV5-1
CASSEEDRGYTEAFF
TGCGCCAGCAGCGAAGAGGACAGGGGGTACACTGAAGCTTTCTTT
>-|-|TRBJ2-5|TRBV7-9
CASSVQGETQYF
TGTGCCAGCAGCGTACAAGGAGAGACCCAGTACTTC
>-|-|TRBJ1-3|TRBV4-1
CASSHLGGPGNTIYF
TGCGCCAGCAGCCATCTGGGGGGGCCTGGAAACACCATATATTTT
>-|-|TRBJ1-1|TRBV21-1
CASSKVGVPTVNTEAFF
TGTGCCAGCAGCAAAGTAGGCGTACCCACGGTGAACACTGAAGCTTTCTTT
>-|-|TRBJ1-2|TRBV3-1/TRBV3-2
CASSQQLGSYGYTF
TGTGCCAGCAGCCAACAACTGGGGAGCTATGGCTACACCTTC
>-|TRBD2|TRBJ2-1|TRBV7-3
CASSLLAGGLNEQFF
TGTGCCAGCAGCTTACTAGCGGGGGGTCTTAATGAGCAGTTCTTC
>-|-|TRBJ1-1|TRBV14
CASSQWGRDTEAFF
TGTGCCAGCAGCCAGTGGGGCCGAGACACTGAAGCTTTCTTT
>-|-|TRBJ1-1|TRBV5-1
CASSIETGAHTEAFF
TGCGCCAGCAGCATAGAGACAGGTGCCCACACTGAAGCTTTCTTT
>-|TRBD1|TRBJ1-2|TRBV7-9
CASSLMGTGDRGYTF
TGTGCCAGCAGCTTAATGGGGACAGGGGATCGGGGCTACACCTTC
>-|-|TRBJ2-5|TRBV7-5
CARSLLIPGLASETQYF
TGTGCCAGAAGCTTATTGATTCCTGGACTAGCGTCGGAGACCCAGTACTTC
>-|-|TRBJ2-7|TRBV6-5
CASSPEGNSYEQYF
TGTGCCAGCAGCCCCGAAGGAAACTCCTACGAGCAGTACTTC
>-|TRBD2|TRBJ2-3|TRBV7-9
CASSSPSGVSDTQYF
TGTGCCAGCAGCTCCCCTAGCGGGGTTTCAGATACGCAGTATTTT
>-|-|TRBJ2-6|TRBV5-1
CASSRDGSSGANVLTF
TGCGCCAGCAGCCGTGACGGTAGCTCTGGGGCCAACGTCCTGACTTTC
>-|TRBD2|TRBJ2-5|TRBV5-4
CASRQTSGRGETQYF
TGTGCCAGCAGGCAGACTAGCGGGAGGGGGGAGACCCAGTACTTC
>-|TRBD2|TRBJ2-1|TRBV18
CASSLEGSGTYNEQFF
TGTGCCAGCTCACTCGAAGGTAGCGGGACCTACAATGAGCAGTTCTTC
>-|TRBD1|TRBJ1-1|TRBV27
CASSQQGGEWVEAFF
TGTGCCAGCAGTCAACAGGGGGGAGAGTGGGTTGAAGCTTTCTTT
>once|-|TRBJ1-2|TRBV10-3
CAISESETNYGYTF
TGTGCCATCAGTGAGTCGGAGACTAACTATGGCTACACCTTC
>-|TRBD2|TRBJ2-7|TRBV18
CASSPTSGGAYEQYF
TGTGCCAGCTCACCGACTAGCGGGGGGGCCTACGAGCAGTACTTC
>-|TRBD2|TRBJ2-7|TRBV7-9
CASSAIGGADEQYF
TGTGCCAGCAGCGCGATCGGGGGGGCAGACGAGCAGTACTTC
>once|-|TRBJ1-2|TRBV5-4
CASSLALRGDGYTF
TGTGCCAGCAGCTTGGCCCTAAGGGGCGATGGCTACACCTTC
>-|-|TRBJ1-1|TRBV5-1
CASTEAGVTEAFF
TGCGCCAGCACCGAAGCGGGGGTCACTGAAGCTTTCTTT
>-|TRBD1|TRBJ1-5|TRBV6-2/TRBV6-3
CASSYSTGGDGQPQHF
TGTGCCAGCAGTTACTCGACAGGGGGCGATGGACAGCCCCAGCATTTT
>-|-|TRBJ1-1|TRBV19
CASIKGTEAFF
TGTGCCAGTATTAAGGGCACTGAAGCTTTCTTT
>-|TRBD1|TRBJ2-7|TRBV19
CASSSGTGYGEQYF
TGTGCCAGTAGCTCCGGGACAGGGTACGGAGAGCAGTACTTC